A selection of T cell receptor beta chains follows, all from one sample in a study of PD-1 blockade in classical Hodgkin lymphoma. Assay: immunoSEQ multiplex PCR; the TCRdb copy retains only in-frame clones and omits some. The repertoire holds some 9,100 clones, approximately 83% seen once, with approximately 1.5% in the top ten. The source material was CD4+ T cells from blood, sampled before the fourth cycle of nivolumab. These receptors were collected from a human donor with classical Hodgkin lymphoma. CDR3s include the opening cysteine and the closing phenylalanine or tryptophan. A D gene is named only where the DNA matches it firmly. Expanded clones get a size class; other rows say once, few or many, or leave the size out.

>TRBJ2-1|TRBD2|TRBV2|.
TGTGCCAGCAGTGAAATTACTAGCGGAGACAATGAGCAGTTCTTC
CASSEITSGDNEQFF
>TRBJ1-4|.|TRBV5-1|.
TGCGCCAGCAGCTTGGCGGGGGAGAGGTATGAAAAACTGTTTTTT
CASSLAGERYEKLFF
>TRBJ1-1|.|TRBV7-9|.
TGTGCCAGCAGCTTAGCGGGGGCGACTGAAGCTTTCTTT
CASSLAGATEAFF
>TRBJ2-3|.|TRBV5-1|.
TGCGCCAGCAGCCCCGGAGACAGGCTGGGGGATACGCAGTATTTT
CASSPGDRLGDTQYF
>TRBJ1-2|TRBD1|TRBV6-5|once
TGTGCCAGCAGTGCAGACAGGGGTGGCTATGGCTACACCTTC
CASSADRGGYGYTF
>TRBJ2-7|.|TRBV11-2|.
TGTGCCAGCAGCTTAGGGCAGATATACGAGCAGTACTTC
CASSLGQIYEQYF
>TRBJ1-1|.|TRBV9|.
TGTGCCAGCAGCGTCCAGGGTGGCACTGAAGCTTTCTTT
CASSVQGGTEAFF
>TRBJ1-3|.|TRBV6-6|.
TGTGCCAGCAGTTACGCAAGCTCTGGAAACACCATATATTTT
CASSYASSGNTIYF
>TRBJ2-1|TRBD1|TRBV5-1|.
TGCGCCAGCAGCTTGGGACAGGGTGGGTTCAATGAGCAGTTCTTC
CASSLGQGGFNEQFF
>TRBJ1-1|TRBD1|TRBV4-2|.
TGTGCCAGCAGCCAAGATCTATGGACAGGCGGGGCTGAAGCTTTCTTT
CASSQDLWTGGAEAFF
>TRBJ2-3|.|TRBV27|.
TGTGCCAGCAGTAAAAACACAGATACGCAGTATTTT
CASSKNTDTQYF
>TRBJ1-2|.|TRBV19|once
TGTGCCAGTAGTATAGGAGGCCCGTATGGCTACACCTTC
CASSIGGPYGYTF
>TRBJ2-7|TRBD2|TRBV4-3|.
TGCGCCAGCAGCCAAGAGATAGGACTAGCCTCCTACGAGCAGTACTTC
CASSQEIGLASYEQYF
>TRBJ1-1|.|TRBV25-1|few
TGTGCCAGCAGTGAAGGAGGGGGACAGAACACTGAAGCTTTCTTT
CASSEGGGQNTEAFF
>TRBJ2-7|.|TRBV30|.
TGTGCCTGGAGTGGTTGGGCCAGGGGCGAGCAGTACTTC
CAWSGWARGEQYF
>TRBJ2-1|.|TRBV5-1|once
TGCGCCAGCAGCTTGGCGCGGAGCTCCTACAATGAGCAGTTCTTC
CASSLARSSYNEQFF
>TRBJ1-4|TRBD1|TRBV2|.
TGTGCCAGCAGGAGGACAGGGGGGAATGAAAAACTGTTTTTT
CASRRTGGNEKLFF
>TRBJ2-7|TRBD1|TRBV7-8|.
TGTGCCAGCAGCGCCCCCGGGACAGGGGTCTCCTACGAGCAGTACTTC
CASSAPGTGVSYEQYF
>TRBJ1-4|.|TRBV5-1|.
TGCGCCAGCAGCTTGGCACTATCGGGAGAAAAACTGTTTTTT
CASSLALSGEKLFF
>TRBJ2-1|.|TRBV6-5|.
TGTGCCAGCAGTTTCGACTCGGGAACCTACAATGAGCAGTTCTTC
CASSFDSGTYNEQFF
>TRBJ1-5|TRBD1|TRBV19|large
TGTGCCAGTAGTCTAGGGACAGGGGGTCAGCCCCAGCATTTT
CASSLGTGGQPQHF
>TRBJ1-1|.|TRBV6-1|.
TGTGCCAGCAGTGAAGCGCTTCGGCAGGGAGGGACTGAAGCTTTCTTT
CASSEALRQGGTEAFF
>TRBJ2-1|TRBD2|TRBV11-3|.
TGTGCCAGCAGCTTACTAGCGGGAGTTTACAATGAGCAGTTCTTC
CASSLLAGVYNEQFF
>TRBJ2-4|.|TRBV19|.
TGTGCCAGTAGTATATACAGTACTTTAGGAGGGAACATTCAGTACTTC
CASSIYSTLGGNIQYF
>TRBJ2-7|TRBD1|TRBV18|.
TGTGCCAGCTCACCACAGACAGGGGGAGGCTACGAGCAGTACTTC
CASSPQTGGGYEQYF
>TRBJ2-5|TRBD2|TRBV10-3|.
TGTGCCATCAGTCCAGCCAGGGACGGGGGGTACCAAGAGACCCAGTACTTC
CAISPARDGGYQETQYF
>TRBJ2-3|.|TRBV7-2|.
TGTGCCAGCAGCTTAGCACCGACTACGATGCAGTATTTT
CASSLAPTTMQYF
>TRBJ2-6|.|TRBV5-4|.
TGTGCCAGCAGCTCCCCCATCGGCTCTGGGGCCAACGTCCTGACTTTC
CASSSPIGSGANVLTF
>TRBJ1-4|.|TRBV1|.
TGCACCAGCAGCCAGGGATGTCCTAATGAAAAACTGTTTTTT
CTSSQGCPNEKLFF